This T cell receptor beta chain comes out of a study of regulatory T cells in long-lasting Graves disease. Study background: Over 5 years on antithyroid drugs plus positive TSH receptor antibodies marked Graves' disease as persistent.

Losses at the gene ends were 0 bases for V and 4 bases for J; bases not matched to a gene: 3. This CDR3 contains 15 residues. From germline, CDR1 is MGHRA and CDR2 YSYEKL. With iRepertoire HTBI primers and Arm-PCR of CDR3 regions, TCR beta libraries were built. TCRdb itself ran the multiplex PCR reads through MiXCR, one entry per CDR3 protein. The sample has hundreds of thousands of distinct CDR3 sequences, less than 20% seen once; the top ten hold 29%. The time point is: persistent/refractory GD, antithyroid drugs over 5 years with positive TRAb. There was RNA extracted from PBMCs, and the TCR library was made from it. With regard to this clonotype: The antigen remains undetermined.

Study-wide findings and caveats: Persistent patients had more shared public clonotypes (2,741) than new patients (around 950). Persistent cases favored TRBV28, TRBJ1-2 and TRBJ2-5.

This receptor was obtained from a female donor with Graves disease. The rearrangement joins TRBV4-1 to TRBJ2-7; 10 nucleotides line up with TRBD2. The input for sequencing was peripheral blood mononuclear cells (PBMCs), taken when the disease was refractory, from a patient treated with antithyroid drugs. The CDR3 DNA reads as TGCGCCAGCAGCCAAGATCTAGCGGGAGTTTACGAGCAGTACTTC. Protein sequence: CASSQDLAGVYEQYF.